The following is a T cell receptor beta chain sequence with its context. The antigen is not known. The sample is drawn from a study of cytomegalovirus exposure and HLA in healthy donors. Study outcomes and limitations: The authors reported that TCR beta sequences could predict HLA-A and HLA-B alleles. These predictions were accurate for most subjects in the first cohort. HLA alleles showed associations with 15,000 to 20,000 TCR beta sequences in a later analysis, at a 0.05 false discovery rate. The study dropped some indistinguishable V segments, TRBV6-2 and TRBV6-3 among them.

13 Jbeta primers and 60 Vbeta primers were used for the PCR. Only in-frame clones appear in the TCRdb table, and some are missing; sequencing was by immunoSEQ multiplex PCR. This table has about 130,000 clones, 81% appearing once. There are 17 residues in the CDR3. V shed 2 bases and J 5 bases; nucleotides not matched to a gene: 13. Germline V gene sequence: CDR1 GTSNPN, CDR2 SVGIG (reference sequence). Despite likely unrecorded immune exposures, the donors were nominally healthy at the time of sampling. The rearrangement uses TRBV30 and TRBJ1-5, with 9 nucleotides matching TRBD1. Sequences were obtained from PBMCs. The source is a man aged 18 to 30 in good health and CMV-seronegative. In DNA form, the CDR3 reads TGTGCCTGGAGTCCGGTAGGGGACAGGGCGCTGGATCAGCCCCAGCATTTT. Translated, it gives CAWSPVGDRALDQPQHF.